Following are 13 T cell receptor beta chains from one sample sequenced in a study of blood T cell repertoires in COVID-19. Only in-frame clones appear in the TCRdb table, and some are missing; sequencing was by immunoSEQ multiplex PCR. This sample has some 180,000 clones, with approximately 85% found just once. Material: PBMCs or T cells enriched from blood (not recorded which). The receptors were gathered from a man aged 35-49 years who had recovered from COVID-19.

The genes are TRBV5-1 and TRBJ1-1, with D unresolved. This CDR3 comprises 15 residues. V was trimmed by 1 base and J by 1 base, leaving 11 bases between them. Germline V gives CDR1 SGHRS, CDR2 YFSETQ. DNA for the CDR3: TGCGCCAGCAGCTTGTGGGCCAGTGGGAACACTGAAGCTTTCTTT. Protein sequence: CASSLWASGNTEAFF. Filled out from reference TRBV5-1 and TRBJ1-1, the complete variable domain reads KAGVTQTPRYLIKTRGQQVTLSCSPISGHRSVSWYQQTPGQGLQFLFEYFSETQRNKGNFPGRFSGRQFSNSRSEMNVSTLELGDSALYLCASSLWASGNTEAFFGQGTRLTVV.

This chain links TRBV5-1 with TRBJ2-3; D is perhaps TRBD2 (5 bases). Germline V gene sequence: CDR1 SGHRS, CDR2 YFSETQ. The CDR3 is 16 amino acids. With 1 base removed from V and 1 base from J, the gap between germline ends came to 13 bases. The CDR3 reads CASSLPGMRGTDTQYF. As DNA, the CDR3 is TGCGCCAGCAGCTTGCCGGGGATGAGGGGCACAGATACGCAGTATTTT.

This chain joins TRBV6-2 or TRBV6-3 and TRBJ1-1, with unresolved D. This CDR3 spans 19 amino acids. The germline CDR1 and CDR2 sequences are MNHEY and SVGEGT. V lost 2 bases and J lost 2, with 24 bases in between. The CDR3 loop is CASSYPKKGPSGINTEAFF. DNA of the CDR3: TGTGCCAGCAGTTACCCTAAGAAAGGTCCGTCAGGTATAAACACTGAAGCTTTCTTT.

The rearrangement links TRBV30 to TRBJ2-1; 12 bases line up with TRBD2. Per the germline V gene, CDR1 is GTSNPN and CDR2 is SVGIG (reference sequence). The ends lost 4 bases at V and 7 bases at J; junction bases unmatched: 14. There are 17 residues in the CDR3. The DNA of the CDR3 is TGTGCCTGGACGGGGGAGTCGACTAGCGGGAGAGGGAATGAGCAGTTCTTC. Encoded protein: CAWTGESTSGRGNEQFF.

Worth noting for this clone: In the same sample, other DNA sequences code for this CDR3. This chain joins TRBV11-2 and TRBJ2-7, with D maybe TRBD1 (5 bases). CDR3 length equals 14 residues. V dropped 1 base and J dropped 2 bases, with 9 bases sitting between them. Germline V gives CDR1 SGHAT, CDR2 FQNNGV. CDR3 DNA: TGTGCCAGCAGCTTAGGCCAGGGTGCCTACGAGCAGTACTTC. Encoded protein: CASSLGQGAYEQYF.

The chain employs TRBV13 and TRBJ1-6; the D gene is possibly TRBD1 (6 bases). The CDR3 is made up of 16 amino acids. V lost 0 bases and J 11 bases, leaving 17 bases between the germline ends. Looked up from germline, CDR1 is PRHDT and CDR2 is FYEKMQ (reference sequence). The CDR3 bases are TGTGCCAGCAGCTTAGGCGGAACAGGGCCTATAGCACCCCTCCACTTT. This translates into CASSLGGTGPIAPLHF.

In this sample, this clone turned up once. The rearrangement links TRBV5-1 to TRBJ2-1, with TRBD2 matching 12 bases. V lost 4 bases and J lost 10; bases outside the gene matches: 9. This CDR3 has 15 amino acids. Germline CDR1 reads SGHRS; CDR2 reads YFSETQ. The CDR3 region has the DNA TGCGCCAGCAGCGCCCGACTAGCGGGAGCGTCCGAGCAGTTCTTC. Residues: CASSARLAGASEQFF.

The chain uses TRBV28 and TRBJ2-7; D might be TRBD2 (6 bases). The germline V and J ends were trimmed by 5 bases and 9 bases, with 23 bases remaining between them. Germline V gene data show CDR1 as MDHEN and CDR2 as SYDVKM. There are 15 residues in the CDR3. CDR3 loop: CASSITSIAGSGQYF. The CDR3 bases are TGTGCCAGCAGTATTACTTCGATTGCGGGGTCCGGGCAGTACTTC.

CDR3 amino acids: CASGFLRGQSLIPYGYTF. The CDR3 coding sequence is TGTGCTAGTGGTTTTCTTAGGGGACAGTCGTTAATCCCCTATGGCTACACCTTC. The chain combines TRBV12-5 with TRBJ1-2, with TRBD1 matching over 7 bases. Germline values: CDR1 LGHNT, CDR2 FRNRAP. V lost 3 bases, J lost 4 bases, and 17 bases stayed unmatched. The CDR3 loop spans 18 amino acids.

With regard to this clone: At the DNA level, this CDR3 is encoded by other sequences in the same sample as well. This chain joins TRBV7-9 and TRBJ1-2; D unclear. V was trimmed by 0 bases and J by 7 bases, leaving 6 bases between them. The CDR3 covers 12 residues. CDR1 SEHNR and CDR2 FQNEAQ come from the germline V gene (reference sequence). CDR3 nucleotide sequence: TGTGCCAGCAGCTTAGCAGGAGGTGGCTACACCTTC. Translated, it gives CASSLAGGGYTF.

J is TRBJ2-1 and V is TRBV11-2; 10 nucleotides line up with TRBD2. Per the germline V gene, CDR1 is SGHAT and CDR2 is FQNNGV. There are 17 residues in the CDR3. Trimming at V came to 5 bases and at J to 9 bases, leaving 16 bases not matched to a gene. Here the CDR3 DNA reads TGTGCCAGCAGCCCCCCGTCGGCACTAGCGGGGTCTAGTGAGCAGTTCTTC. It yields the protein CASSPPSALAGSSEQFF.

The chain links TRBV29-1 to TRBJ2-1; tentatively, D is TRBD1 (6 bases). The CDR3 runs to 15 residues. Germline values: CDR1 SQVTM, CDR2 ANQGSEA. V lost 6 bases, J lost 0 bases, and 15 bases lay in between. The CDR3 DNA follows: TGCAGCGTGGGGGACACGGGGAGCTCCTACAATGAGCAGTTCTTC. Its protein product is CSVGDTGSSYNEQFF.

The CDR3 is CASSQAGGMRYEQYF. The CDR3 coding sequence is TGTGCCAGCAGCCAGGCCGGGGGGATGCGCTACGAGCAGTACTTC. The rearrangement uses TRBV3-1 (or the pseudogene TRBV3-2) and TRBJ2-7, with TRBD2 matching over 7 bases. The CDR3 loop spans 15 amino acids. Germline V CDR1 and CDR2: LGHDT, YNNKEL (reference sequence). V was pared by 3 bases and J by 3 bases, with 8 bases of the junction left unmatched.